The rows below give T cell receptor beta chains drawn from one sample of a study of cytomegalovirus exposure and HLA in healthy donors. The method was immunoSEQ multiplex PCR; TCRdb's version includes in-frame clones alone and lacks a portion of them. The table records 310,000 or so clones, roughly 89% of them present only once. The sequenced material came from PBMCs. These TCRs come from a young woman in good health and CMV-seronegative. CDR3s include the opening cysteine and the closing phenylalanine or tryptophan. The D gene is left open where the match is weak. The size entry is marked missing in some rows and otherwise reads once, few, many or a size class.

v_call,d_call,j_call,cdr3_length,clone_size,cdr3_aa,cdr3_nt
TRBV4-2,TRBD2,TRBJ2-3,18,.,CASSQDTSGGFSTDTQYF,TGTGCCAGCAGCCAAGATACTAGCGGGGGGTTTAGCACAGATACGCAGTATTTT
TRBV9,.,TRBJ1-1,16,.,CASSPGGEFLNTEAFF,TGTGCCAGCAGCCCTGGGGGCGAATTCCTGAACACTGAAGCTTTCTTT
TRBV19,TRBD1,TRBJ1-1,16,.,CASSLSTGVSNTEAFF,TGTGCCAGTAGCCTTAGTACAGGGGTGTCGAACACTGAAGCTTTCTTT
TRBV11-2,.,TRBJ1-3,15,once,CASSLSGGLGNTIYF,TGTGCCAGCAGCTTATCGGGGGGCCTTGGAAACACCATATATTTT
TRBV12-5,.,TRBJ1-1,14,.,CASGEEPMNTEAFF,TGTGCTAGTGGTGAGGAGCCTATGAACACTGAAGCTTTCTTT
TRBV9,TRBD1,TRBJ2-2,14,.,CASSSYRGAGELFF,TGTGCCAGCAGCTCGTACAGGGGCGCCGGGGAGCTGTTTTTT
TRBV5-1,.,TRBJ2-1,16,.,CASSRPKGESYNEQFF,TGCGCCAGCAGCCGTCCAAAAGGGGAATCCTACAATGAGCAGTTCTTC
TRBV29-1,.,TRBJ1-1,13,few,CSVEARVGGEAFF,TGCAGCGTTGAAGCCAGGGTAGGGGGTGAAGCTTTCTTT
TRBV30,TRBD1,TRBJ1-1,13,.,CAWIPFTGGEAFF,TGTGCCTGGATACCCTTTACAGGGGGAGAAGCTTTCTTT
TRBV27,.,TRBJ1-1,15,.,CASSPAGGWSTEAFF,TGTGCCAGCAGTCCCGCCGGGGGATGGAGCACTGAAGCTTTCTTT
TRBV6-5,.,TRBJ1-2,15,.,CASSYGGTSIIGYTF,TGTGCCAGCAGTTACGGGGGGACTTCTATTATCGGCTACACCTTC
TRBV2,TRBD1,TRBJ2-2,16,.,CASSVRGPENTGELFF,TGTGCCAGCAGCGTCAGGGGGCCTGAGAACACCGGGGAGCTGTTTTTT
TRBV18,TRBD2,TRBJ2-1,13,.,CASSPPERGEQFF,TGTGCCAGCTCACCACCGGAGCGGGGAGAGCAGTTCTTC
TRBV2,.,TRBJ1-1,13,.,CASRSTRDTEAFF,TGTGCCAGCAGGAGTACGAGGGACACTGAAGCTTTCTTT
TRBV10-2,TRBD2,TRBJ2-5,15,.,CASEDSGGTQETQYF,TGCGCCAGCGAGGATAGCGGGGGGACCCAGGAGACCCAGTACTTC
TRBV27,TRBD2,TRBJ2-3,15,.,CASRASGAYTDTQYF,TGTGCCAGCAGGGCTAGCGGGGCCTACACAGATACGCAGTATTTT
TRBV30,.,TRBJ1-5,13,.,CAWSPASEQPQHF,TGTGCCTGGAGTCCAGCGTCCGAACAGCCCCAGCATTTT
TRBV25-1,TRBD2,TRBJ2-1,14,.,CASSEPGLSNEQFF,TGTGCCAGCAGTGAACCGGGACTAAGCAATGAGCAGTTCTTC
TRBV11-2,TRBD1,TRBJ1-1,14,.,CASSLVPRTGEAFF,TGTGCCAGCAGCTTAGTCCCCCGGACAGGGGAAGCTTTCTTT
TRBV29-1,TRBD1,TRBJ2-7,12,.,CSVRQGAREQYF,TGCAGCGTTCGACAGGGGGCTCGCGAGCAGTACTTC
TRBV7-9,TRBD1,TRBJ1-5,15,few,CSSSLGQGDNQPQHF,TGTTCCAGCAGCCTAGGACAGGGGGACAATCAGCCCCAGCATTTT
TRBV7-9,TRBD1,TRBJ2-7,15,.,CSSSSPGQGHYEQYF,TGTTCCAGCAGCTCACCGGGACAGGGACACTACGAGCAGTACTTC
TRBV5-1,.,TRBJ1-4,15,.,CASSLGGQLNEKLFF,TGCGCCAGCAGCTTGGGTGGGCAGCTTAATGAAAAACTGTTTTTT
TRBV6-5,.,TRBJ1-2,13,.,CASSPGGHYGYTF,TGTGCCAGCAGTCCCGGGGGACACTATGGCTACACCTTC
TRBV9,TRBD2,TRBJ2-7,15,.,CASSQGVAGDYEQYF,TGTGCCAGCAGCCAAGGGGTAGCGGGGGACTACGAGCAGTACTTC
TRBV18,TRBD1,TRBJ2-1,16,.,CASSPLGQGNYNEQFF,TGTGCCAGCTCACCACTGGGACAGGGAAACTATAATGAGCAGTTCTTC
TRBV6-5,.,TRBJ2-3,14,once,CASSYFSATDEQYF,TGTGCCAGCAGTTACTTTTCGGCGACAGACGAGCAGTATTTT
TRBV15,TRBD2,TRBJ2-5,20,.,CATSRIAPGTSGGYWETQYF,TGTGCCACCAGCAGAATTGCCCCCGGGACTAGCGGGGGGTATTGGGAGACCCAGTACTTC
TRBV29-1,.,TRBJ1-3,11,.,CSVAQGNTIYF,TGCAGCGTTGCGCAGGGAAACACCATATATTTT
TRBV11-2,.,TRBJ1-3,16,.,CASSLYGAYSGNTIYF,TGTGCCAGCAGCTTATATGGGGCCTACTCTGGAAACACCATATATTTT
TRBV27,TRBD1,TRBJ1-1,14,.,CASGPTGTNTEAFF,TGTGCCAGCGGACCGACAGGGACGAACACTGAAGCTTTCTTT
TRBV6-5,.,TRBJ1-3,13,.,CASSYGTGNTIYF,TGTGCCAGCAGTTACGGGACAGGAAACACCATATATTTT
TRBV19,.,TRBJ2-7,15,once,CASSIGTGRDYEQYF,TGTGCCAGTAGTATTGGAACAGGGAGGGACTACGAGCAGTACTTC
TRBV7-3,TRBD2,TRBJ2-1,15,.,CASSLLAATYNEQFF,TGTGCCAGCAGCTTACTAGCGGCGACCTACAATGAGCAGTTCTTC
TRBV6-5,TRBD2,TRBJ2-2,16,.,CASSLLAGALTGELFF,TGTGCCAGCAGTTTATTAGCGGGGGCCCTCACCGGGGAGCTGTTTTTT
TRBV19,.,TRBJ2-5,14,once,CASSIMGAQETQYF,TGTGCCAGTAGTATAATGGGCGCCCAAGAGACCCAGTACTTC
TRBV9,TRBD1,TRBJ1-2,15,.,CASRDDREPAAGYTF,TGTGCCAGCAGAGATGACAGGGAGCCTGCGGCTGGCTACACCTTC
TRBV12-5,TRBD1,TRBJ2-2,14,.,CASGSQGPTGELFF,TGTGCTAGTGGTTCACAGGGGCCTACCGGGGAGCTGTTTTTT
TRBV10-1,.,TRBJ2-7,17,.,CASSESKNRVGSYEQYF,TGCGCCAGCAGTGAGTCTAAGAACAGGGTAGGGTCCTACGAGCAGTACTTC